There are a few counts of the clone carrying this T cell receptor beta chain. Mouse germline and gene names are used. With the read ending 4 residues before the CDR3 end, the germline J gene is used to fill in that end. This specimen includes other DNA sequences encoding the same CDR3. V lost 1 base and J 2 bases, leaving 10 bases between the germline ends. Germline CDR1 reads FNHDT; CDR2 reads SITEND (reference sequence). There are 14 residues in the CDR3. The sample is drawn from a study of CD8+ T cells in alopecia areata. The sorting of pooled cutaneous lymph node cells relied on CD4, CD8alpha, NKG2D, NKG2ACE and other markers. Following RNA extraction, reverse transcription yielded cDNA that acted as the sequencing template. The protocol was immunoSEQ multiplex PCR, while the TCRdb copy is restricted to in-frame clones and leaves out a portion. The sample is made up of 200,000 to 300,000 clones, none counted only once.

The chain recombines TRBV19 with TRBJ2-7, with D possibly being TRBD2 (7 bases). This TCR derives from a C3H/HeJ mouse with alopecia areata. MHC haplotype of the strain: H2-k. Sequencing was done on a sample of CD4+ T cells sorted from a lymph node. The covered CDR3 bases are TGTGCCAGCAGTATACCCGGGGGGCCCTAT. It yields the protein CASSIPGGPY. The whole CDR3 is CASSIPGGPYEQYF.